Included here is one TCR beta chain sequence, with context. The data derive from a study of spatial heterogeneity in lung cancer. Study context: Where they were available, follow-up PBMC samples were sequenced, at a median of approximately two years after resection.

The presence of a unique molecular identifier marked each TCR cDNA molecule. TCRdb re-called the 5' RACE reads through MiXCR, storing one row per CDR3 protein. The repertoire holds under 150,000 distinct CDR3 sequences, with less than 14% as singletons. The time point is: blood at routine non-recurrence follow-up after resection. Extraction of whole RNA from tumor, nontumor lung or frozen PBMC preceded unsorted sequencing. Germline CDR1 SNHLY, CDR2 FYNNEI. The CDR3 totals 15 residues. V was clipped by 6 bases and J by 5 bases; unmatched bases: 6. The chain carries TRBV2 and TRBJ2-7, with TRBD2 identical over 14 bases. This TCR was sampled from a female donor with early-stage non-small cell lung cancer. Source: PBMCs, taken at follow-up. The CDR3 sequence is CASSGTSGSLDEQYF. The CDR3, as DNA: TGTGCCAGCAGCGGGACTAGCGGGAGTCTCGACGAGCAGTACTTC. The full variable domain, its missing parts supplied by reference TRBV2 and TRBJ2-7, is EPEVTQTPSHQVTQMGQEVILRCVPISNHLYFYWYRQILGQKVEFLVSFYNNEISEKSEIFDDQFSVERPDGSNFTLKIRSTKLEDSAMYFCASSGTSGSLDEQYFGPGTRLTVT.